The T cell receptor beta chain described here comes from a study of blood T cell repertoires in COVID-19. Study overall: The United States, Italy and Spain provided the acute and convalescent COVID-19 samples. T cells, B-cell-depleted T cells, or PBMCs supplied cDNA or gDNA.

Original analysis: Quantification of nucleated cells was approximated via reference gene primer amplification. Assay used: immunoSEQ multiplex PCR; TCRdb lists only in-frame clones, some missing. V, J and clone size are taken as reported in that table, and D and trimming were inferred from the DNA itself. The sample includes more than 250,000 clones, about 82% of them seen just once. V gave up 9 bases and J gave up 1 base; unmatched junction bases: 4. The CDR3 is 13 amino acids. CDR1 is LGHDT, CDR2 YNNKEL, per germline (reference sequence). This clonotype was obtained from a woman between 50 and 59 years old with acute or convalescent COVID-19. This chain links TRBV3-1 (or the pseudogene TRBV3-2) with TRBJ2-5; 8 positions match TRBD2. The specimen was peripheral blood. CDR3 protein: CASAGRAQETQYF. The CDR3 DNA reads as TGTGCCAGTGCCGGGAGGGCCCAAGAGACCCAGTACTTC.